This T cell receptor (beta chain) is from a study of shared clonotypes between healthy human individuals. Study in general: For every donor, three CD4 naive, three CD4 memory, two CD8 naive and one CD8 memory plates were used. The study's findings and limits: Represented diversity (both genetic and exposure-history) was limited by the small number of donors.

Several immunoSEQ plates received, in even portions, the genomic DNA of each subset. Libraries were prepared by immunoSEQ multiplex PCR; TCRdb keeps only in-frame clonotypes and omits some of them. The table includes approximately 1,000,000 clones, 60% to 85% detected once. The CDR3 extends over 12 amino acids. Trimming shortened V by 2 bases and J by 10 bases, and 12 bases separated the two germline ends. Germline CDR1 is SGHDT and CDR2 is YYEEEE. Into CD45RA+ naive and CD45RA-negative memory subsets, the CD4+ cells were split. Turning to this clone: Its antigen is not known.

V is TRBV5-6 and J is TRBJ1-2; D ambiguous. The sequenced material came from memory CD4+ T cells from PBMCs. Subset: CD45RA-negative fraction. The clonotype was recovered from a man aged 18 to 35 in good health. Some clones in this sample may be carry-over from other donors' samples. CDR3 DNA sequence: TGTGCCAGCAGCTTACCCGGGGTTATCTACACCTTC. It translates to CASSLPGVIYTF.